This TCR beta chain appears in the sequencing data of a study of breast tumors, draining lymph nodes, adjacent tissues. Regarding this clonotype: What it binds is unknown.

Via MiXCR, TCRdb re-called the multiplex PCR reads, giving one row per CDR3 protein. The sample includes 50,000 to 65,000 distinct CDR3 sequences, less than 55% of them seen just once. The CDR3 is 17 amino acids. Germline V gene sequence: CDR1 SGHDT, CDR2 YYEEEE. Trimming pared 3 bases from V and 0 bases from J, leaving 15 bases between. Study observations and caveats: Most tumor T cells seemingly derive from lymph node, then expand in tumor. Luminal-like breast cancer showed significantly higher tumor–nontumor repertoire similarity than basal-like. Tumor repertoires ranked between lymph nodes and nontumor tissue in diversity, with V and J gene preferences.

The sample comprised breast tumor tissue. The chain couples TRBV5-6 to TRBJ1-4; tentative D call: TRBD1 (5 bases). This clonotype was obtained from a female donor with breast cancer. Some clones in this sample may be carry-over from other donors' samples. The CDR3 is CASSSRAGPTTNEKLFF. As DNA, the CDR3 is TGTGCCAGCAGCTCCCGGGCAGGGCCCACAACTAATGAAAAACTGTTTTTT.